Listed here are 25 T cell receptor beta chains from one sample, sequenced in a study of CD4 T cells in relation to SARS-CoV-2 and coronaviruses. Unexposed donor CD4+ T cells date from about 2011-2018, before the COVID-19 pandemic. The cells were cultured for approximately ten days before CD4+ T cells were isolated. TCRdb's copy holds only in-frame clones and misses some; the assay was immunoSEQ multiplex PCR. The sample has 20,000 to 25,000 clones, roughly 69% seen once. These TCRs are of unknown antigen specificity. Sequenced input: CD4+ T cells from PBMCs, cultured in vitro. These receptors all stem from a human donor in good health.

This clone was detected once. The chain recombines TRBV2 with TRBJ1-1, with D possibly TRBD1 on 6 matching bases. Trimming stripped 8 bases from V and 2 bases from J, with 18 bases between. Germline V CDR1 and CDR2: SNHLY, FYNNEI. The CDR3 sequence is 15 residues long. CDR3 DNA sequence: TGTGCCAGCGCCAGCGATGTGGGGGGCAACACTGAAGCTTTCTTT. Amino acids: CASASDVGGNTEAFF.

The CDR3 reads CASSLELRGRVGYTF. The DNA for the CDR3 is TGTGCCAGCAGCTTGGAGCTTCGGGGGCGGGTTGGCTACACCTTC. The rearrangement uses TRBV5-6 and TRBJ1-2; TRBD1 might be the D (6 bases). Germline V gene lookup returns CDR1 SGHDT and CDR2 YYEEEE. The germline V and J ends were trimmed by 0 bases and 7 bases, with 16 bases remaining between them. This CDR3 spans 15 amino acids.

The chain joins TRBV5-4 to TRBJ2-5, with 11 bases aligning to TRBD2. The germline gives CDR1 SGHNT, CDR2 YYREEE (reference sequence). The CDR3 has 16 amino acids. With V trimmed by 4 bases and J by 2 bases, 7 bases remained unmatched. The CDR3, as DNA: TGTGCCAGCAGCGCCCTGGGACTAGCGGAACAAGAGACCCAGTACTTC. Protein sequence: CASSALGLAEQETQYF. Variable domain in full (rest from reference TRBV5-4 and TRBJ2-5): ETGVTQSPTHLIKTRGQQVTLRCSSQSGHNTVSWYQQALGQGPQFIFQYYREEENGRGNFPPRFSGLQFPNYSSELNVNALELDDSALYLCASSALGLAEQETQYFGPGTRLLVL.

This rearrangement joins TRBV2 to TRBJ2-5; 10 positions match TRBD2. The CDR3 is made up of 17 amino acids. The V segment lost 3 bases and the J segment 3 bases; nucleotides outside the gene matches: 10. Germline CDR1 SNHLY, CDR2 FYNNEI. CDR3 sequence reads: CASSEEGRTSGKETQYF. CDR3 in DNA: TGTGCCAGCAGTGAGGAAGGCCGGACTAGCGGAAAAGAGACCCAGTACTTC.

This sequence joins TRBV5-6 and TRBJ2-3, with 14 bases that match TRBD2. Germline CDR1 reads SGHDT; CDR2 reads YYEEEE. The ends lost 7 bases at V and 8 bases at J; junction bases unmatched: 6. The CDR3 length is 14 residues. This CDR3 is CASRTGLAGVTQYF. CDR3 bases: TGTGCCAGCCGCACGGGACTAGCGGGAGTTACGCAGTATTTT. Using reference TRBV5-6 and TRBJ2-3 for the parts outside the CDR3, the full variable domain is DAGVTQSPTHLIKTRGQQVTLRCSPKSGHDTVSWYQQALGQGPQFIFQYYEEEERQRGNFPDRFSGHQFPNYSSELNVNALLLGDSALYLCASRTGLAGVTQYFGPGTRLTVL.

This chain connects TRBV18 to TRBJ1-2; 12 bases align to TRBD1. The germline gives CDR1 KGHSH, CDR2 LQKENI. V was clipped by 2 bases and J by 5 bases; unmatched bases: 12. This CDR3 has 18 amino acids. CDR3 sequence: CASSPGAGQGAQNYGYTF. The CDR3 bases are TGTGCCAGCTCACCAGGAGCGGGACAGGGGGCGCAAAATTATGGCTACACCTTC.

V is TRBV10-3 and J is TRBJ2-7; D gene ambiguous. This CDR3 region has 12 residues. CDR1 is ENHRY, CDR2 SYGVKD, per germline. V lost 7 bases to trimming and J lost 1 base, with 8 bases between them. The CDR3 loop is CAIKDQSYEQYF. The CDR3 DNA reads as TGTGCCATCAAGGACCAATCCTACGAGCAGTACTTC.

V usage is TRBV6-5 and J usage is TRBJ2-5; no definite D call. The CDR3 is 15 residues long. From germline, CDR1 is MNHEY and CDR2 SVGAGI. V lost 0 bases and J 1 base, leaving 9 bases between the germline ends. DNA of the CDR3: TGTGCCAGCAGTTACTCAGGCGGATTCCAAGAGACCCAGTACTTC. Translated: CASSYSGGFQETQYF.

This clone showed up just once. The chain has TRBV19 and TRBJ2-7; D gene ambiguous. The CDR3 length is 15 residues. Trimming stripped 4 bases from V and 0 bases from J, with 13 bases between. The germline CDR1 and CDR2 sequences are LNHDA and SQIVND (reference sequence). CDR3 nucleotide sequence: TGTGCCAGTAGTAACGGGCCGCCAAGCTCCTACGAGCAGTACTTC. As protein: CASSNGPPSSYEQYF. Full variable domain (missing parts from reference TRBV19 and TRBJ2-7): DGGITQSPKYLFRKEGQNVTLSCEQNLNHDAMYWYRQDPGQGLRLIYYSQIVNDFQKGDIAEGYSVSREKKESFPLTVTSAQKNPTAFYLCASSNGPPSSYEQYFGPGTRLTVT.

The gene calls are TRBV19 and TRBJ1-1, with TRBD1 identical over 7 bases. CDR1 is LNHDA and CDR2 is SQIVND in the germline V gene (reference sequence). The CDR3 sequence is 15 residues long. The V segment lost 2 bases and the J segment 2 bases; nucleotides outside the gene matches: 5. DNA for the CDR3: TGTGCCAGTAGTATATCGGGACAGTTCAACACTGAAGCTTTCTTT. Amino acids: CASSISGQFNTEAFF.

This clone came up a few times. J is TRBJ2-2 and V is TRBV19; D might be TRBD1 (5 bases). V lost 1 base, J lost 5 bases, and 11 bases lay in between. From germline, CDR1 is LNHDA and CDR2 SQIVND (reference sequence). This CDR3 region has 15 residues. CDR3 DNA: TGTGCCAGTAGTATAGGGACATCCCCGACCGGGGAGCTGTTTTTT. This translates into CASSIGTSPTGELFF.

The V and J genes are TRBV7-6 and TRBJ2-7; the match to TRBD2 covers 12 bases. CDR1 and CDR2 (germline): SGHVS, FNYEAQ. CDR3 length: 18 residues. V shed 2 bases and J 6 bases; nucleotides not matched to a gene: 14. This CDR3 is CASSLTSGRRGGGVEQYF. The DNA of the CDR3 is TGTGCCAGCAGCTTAACTAGCGGGAGGCGGGGTGGGGGCGTCGAGCAGTACTTC.

The genes are TRBV5-1 and TRBJ1-2; D unresolved. The CDR3 extends over 14 amino acids. The germline V and J ends were trimmed by 0 bases and 8 bases, with 14 bases remaining between them. From germline, CDR1 is SGHRS and CDR2 YFSETQ. CDR3 sequence: CASSLESEYDGYTF. The CDR3 DNA is TGCGCCAGCAGCTTGGAATCCGAGTATGACGGCTACACCTTC.

This chain's CDR3 is CASSRNGGSQETQYF. CDR3 nucleotides: TGTGCCAGCTCACGGAATGGGGGATCACAAGAGACCCAGTACTTC. The J gene is TRBJ2-5, the V gene TRBV18; D tentatively fits TRBD1 or TRBD2 (5 bases each). Germline CDR1 and CDR2: KGHSH and LQKENI. This CDR3 is 15 amino acids long. The V and J ends lost 4 bases and 2 bases respectively, with 14 bases between them.

This chain links TRBV5-1 with TRBJ1-1; D may be TRBD1 (6 bases). Trimming shortened V by 0 bases and J by 7 bases, and 13 bases separated the two germline ends. The germline gives CDR1 SGHRS, CDR2 YFSETQ. CDR3 size: 14 residues. The CDR3 region has the DNA TGCGCCAGCAGCTTGGAGCAGGGGCTTAATGAAGCTTTCTTT. It is translated as CASSLEQGLNEAFF. Based on the CDR3 plus reference TRBV5-1 and TRBJ1-1, the full variable domain is KAGVTQTPRYLIKTRGQQVTLSCSPISGHRSVSWYQQTPGQGLQFLFEYFSETQRNKGNFPGRFSGRQFSNSRSEMNVSTLELGDSALYLCASSLEQGLNEAFFGQGTRLTVV.

The V call is TRBV19, the J call TRBJ2-1; a weak D match, TRBD1 (7 bases). Trimming shortened V by 9 bases and J by 8 bases, and 20 bases separated the two germline ends. The CDR3 extends over 14 amino acids. Germline V gene sequence: CDR1 LNHDA, CDR2 SQIVND (reference sequence). The CDR3 loop is CASAPQGGWDEQFF. The DNA for the CDR3 is TGTGCCAGCGCACCGCAGGGGGGCTGGGATGAGCAGTTCTTC. The full variable domain, in which reference TRBV19 and TRBJ2-1 provide the parts outside the CDR3, is DGGITQSPKYLFRKEGQNVTLSCEQNLNHDAMYWYRQDPGQGLRLIYYSQIVNDFQKGDIAEGYSVSREKKESFPLTVTSAQKNPTAFYLCASAPQGGWDEQFFGPGTRLTVL.

The gene calls are TRBV18 and TRBJ1-4, with TRBD1 identical over 8 bases. CDR1 and CDR2 from the germline V gene are KGHSH and LQKENI. The ends lost 2 bases at V and 10 bases at J; junction bases unmatched: 9. This CDR3 is built from 15 residues. The CDR3 reads CASSPIAGQARKLFF. CDR3 nucleotides: TGTGCCAGCTCACCAATAGCGGGACAGGCCCGAAAACTGTTTTTT.

V gene TRBV2 combines with J gene TRBJ1-5; D might be TRBD1 (5 bases). Trimming shortened V by 8 bases and J by 6 bases, and 20 bases separated the two germline ends. CDR3 length: 15 amino acids. From germline, CDR1 is SNHLY and CDR2 FYNNEI. The CDR3 sequence is CASRENSAGTQPQHF. The CDR3 nucleotides are TGTGCCAGCCGAGAAAATAGCGCGGGGACTCAGCCCCAGCATTTT.

The chain couples TRBV19 to TRBJ2-3, with D maybe TRBD2 (5 bases). CDR1 and CDR2 (germline): LNHDA, SQIVND (reference sequence). Trimming took off 5 bases at V and 4 bases at J, with 16 bases between the two ends. This CDR3 has 15 residues. CDR3 residues: CASSPPGRSADTQYF. In DNA, the CDR3 is TGTGCCAGTAGTCCTCCAGGACGTAGCGCAGATACGCAGTATTTT.

CDR3 region: CASSPRQGGGYEQYF. The CDR3, as DNA: TGCGCCAGCAGCCCCCGACAGGGAGGGGGCTACGAGCAGTACTTC. V is TRBV5-1 and J is TRBJ2-7; D possibly matches TRBD1 or TRBD2 (7 bases each). CDR1 and CDR2 (germline): SGHRS, YFSETQ. Trimming took 4 bases from V and 3 from J, leaving 17 bases between them. This CDR3 comprises 15 residues. Full variable domain (remainder filled in from reference TRBV5-1 and TRBJ2-7): KAGVTQTPRYLIKTRGQQVTLSCSPISGHRSVSWYQQTPGQGLQFLFEYFSETQRNKGNFPGRFSGRQFSNSRSEMNVSTLELGDSALYLCASSPRQGGGYEQYFGPGTRLTVT.

J is TRBJ2-1 and V is TRBV5-8; 8 bases fit TRBD2. This CDR3 has 14 amino acids. With 0 bases clipped from V and 5 bases from J, the junction kept 1 base outside the gene matches. Per germline, CDR1 SGHTS and CDR2 YDEGEE. This chain's CDR3 is CASSLGGLDNEQFF. In nucleotides, the CDR3 is TGTGCCAGCAGCTTGGGGGGACTAGACAATGAGCAGTTCTTC.

J is TRBJ1-5 and V is TRBV29-1; D call uncertain. CDR3 length: 13 amino acids. CDR1 is SQVTM, CDR2 ANQGSEA, per germline. V lost 7 bases, J lost 2 bases, and 12 bases lay in between. In DNA form, the CDR3 reads TGCAGCGCCAGCCGGGGTGGCAATCAGCCCCAGCATTTT. It codes for CSASRGGNQPQHF.

V usage is TRBV19 and J usage is TRBJ2-1; 9 bases map to TRBD2. Germline V gene sequence: CDR1 LNHDA, CDR2 SQIVND (reference sequence). The CDR3 loop spans 13 amino acids. V was pared by 5 bases and J by 6 bases, with 2 bases of the junction left unmatched. The CDR3 DNA is TGTGCCAGTAGTCCGGGACTAGCCAATGAGCAGTTCTTC. It codes for CASSPGLANEQFF.

This chain links TRBV4-1 with TRBJ1-6; D not resolved. V was cut by 1 base and J by 9 bases, with 16 bases left in between. This CDR3 has 16 residues. Germline values: CDR1 MGHRA, CDR2 YSYEKL. As DNA, the CDR3 is TGCGCCAGCAGCCAAGTTGGAGGGATTAGGCCTTCACCCCTCCACTTT. Its translation: CASSQVGGIRPSPLHF.

V is TRBV19 and J is TRBJ1-1, with a tentative D call TRBD1 (5 bases). CDR3 size: 15 residues. Per the germline V gene, CDR1 is LNHDA and CDR2 is SQIVND (reference sequence). The V gene lost 3 bases and the J gene lost 0 bases, with 11 bases spanning the gap. The CDR3 sequence: CASSIYRGMNTEAFF. The CDR3 nucleotides read TGTGCCAGTAGTATTTATCGGGGCATGAACACTGAAGCTTTCTTT. The complete variable domain, with remaining parts taken from reference TRBV19 and TRBJ1-1, reads DGGITQSPKYLFRKEGQNVTLSCEQNLNHDAMYWYRQDPGQGLRLIYYSQIVNDFQKGDIAEGYSVSREKKESFPLTVTSAQKNPTAFYLCASSIYRGMNTEAFFGQGTRLTVV.